A single sample is the source of the 9 T cell receptor beta chains below, sequenced in a study of blood T cell repertoires in COVID-19. Only in-frame clones appear in the TCRdb table, and some are missing; sequencing was by immunoSEQ multiplex PCR. The sample includes approximately 170,000 clones, approximately 87% of them seen just once. Sequencing was carried out using peripheral blood. The receptors were sampled from a woman aged 55-70 years with COVID-19, enrolled during active disease.

CDR3: CASSQLKMDTQYF. The DNA of the CDR3 is TGCGCCAGCAGCCAACTAAAGATGGATACGCAGTATTTT. The chain carries TRBV4-1 and TRBJ2-3, with D unclear. The CDR3 is 13 residues long. V lost 2 bases and J lost 6, with 9 bases in between. In germline, CDR1 is MGHRA, CDR2 YSYEKL.

The rearrangement uses TRBV30 and TRBJ2-7; D unclear. Germline-derived CDR1 and CDR2 are GTSNPN and SVGIG (reference sequence). This CDR3 has 11 amino acids. Trimming removed 0 bases from V and 5 bases from J, with 5 bases in between. The CDR3 nucleotides are TGTGCCTGGAGTGTCGCGGACGAGCAGTACTTC. It translates to CAWSVADEQYF.

This chain joins TRBV6-5 and TRBJ1-1; TRBD1 might be the D (5 bases). The CDR3 totals 15 residues. Trimming removed 0 bases from V and 6 bases from J, with 14 bases in between. Germline V gene data show CDR1 as MNHEY and CDR2 as SVGAGI. The CDR3, as DNA: TGTGCCAGCAGTTACTCGCCAGGGAAGTGGGCTGAAGCTTTCTTT. Translation gives CASSYSPGKWAEAFF.

The V and J genes are TRBV28 and TRBJ1-1, with TRBD1 matching 10 bases. This CDR3 has 13 amino acids. Germline V CDR1 and CDR2: MDHEN, SYDVKM. V lost 6 bases, J lost 3 bases, and 1 base stayed unmatched. CDR3 protein: CASRDRGDTEAFF. The CDR3 nucleotides are TGTGCCAGCAGGGACAGGGGGGACACTGAAGCTTTCTTT.

The chain combines TRBV20-1 with TRBJ1-1; 7 bases agree with TRBD1. Per germline, CDR1 DFQATT and CDR2 SNEGSKA (reference sequence). Losses at the gene ends were 3 bases for V and 1 base for J; bases not matched to a gene: 8. The CDR3 sequence is 15 residues long. The chain's CDR3 is CSASLGTARNTEAFF. The CDR3 DNA reads TGCAGTGCTAGTTTGGGGACAGCCAGGAACACTGAAGCTTTCTTT.

This rearrangement joins TRBV2 to TRBJ1-6, with 7 bases that match TRBD1. J was trimmed by 7 bases and V by 5 bases; bases with no gene match: 5. The CDR3 extends over 14 amino acids. Germline-derived CDR1 and CDR2 are SNHLY and FYNNEI. In DNA form, the CDR3 reads TGTGCCAGCAGTCTGGACAGGAGCAATTCACCCCTCCACTTT. It codes for CASSLDRSNSPLHF.

The J gene is TRBJ2-1, the V gene TRBV5-4; D remains ambiguous. The CDR3 has 14 amino acids. Trimming cost V 1 base and J 5 bases, with 10 bases left between them. CDR1 is SGHNT, CDR2 YYREEE, per germline (reference sequence). The CDR3 reads CASSLQVSNNEQFF. The CDR3 DNA reads TGTGCCAGCAGCTTGCAGGTCTCGAACAATGAGCAGTTCTTC. The full variable domain, completed using reference TRBV5-4 and TRBJ2-1, is ETGVTQSPTHLIKTRGQQVTLRCSSQSGHNTVSWYQQALGQGPQFIFQYYREEENGRGNFPPRFSGLQFPNYSSELNVNALELDDSALYLCASSLQVSNNEQFFGPGTRLTVL.

The chain combines TRBV3-1 (or the pseudogene TRBV3-2) with TRBJ2-7, with 10 nucleotides matching TRBD1. CDR3 length equals 17 residues. Germline lookup yields CDR1 LGHDT and CDR2 YNNKEL (reference sequence). V was clipped by 2 bases and J by 1 base; unmatched bases: 8. Here the CDR3 reads CASSQRAGTGVSYEQYF. The CDR3 DNA is TGTGCCAGCAGCCAAAGGGCTGGGACAGGGGTTTCCTACGAGCAGTACTTC.

This chain joins TRBV10-2 and TRBJ1-2; 8 bases map to TRBD1. CDR1 and CDR2 from the germline V gene are WSHSY and SAAADI. CDR3 length equals 13 residues. Trimming took 6 bases from V and 3 from J; bases not matched to a gene: 3. The CDR3 spells CASSSTGDYGYTF. As DNA, the CDR3 is TGCGCCAGCAGCTCGACAGGGGACTATGGCTACACCTTC.